This TCR beta chain was sequenced for a study of cytomegalovirus exposure and HLA in healthy donors. Overall study context: Early release data held 85 million to 95 million unique TCRs from HLA-typed donors. Among a few hundred genotyped donors, approximately 80% fell in the Caucasian-associated ancestry cluster.

General study results and limits: With later analysis, a missense DCLRE1C variant became linked to TCR beta V- and J-gene trimming. Most of the TCR beta V segments (in an earlier analysis) were productive either about 90% or about 30% of the time.

This CDR3 has 14 residues. Trimming took off 7 bases at V and 0 bases at J, with 10 bases between the two ends. The germline gives CDR1 SGHDT, CDR2 YYEEEE. This clone was detected only a few times. Its antigen is unidentified. This PCR relied on a set of 60 Vbeta primers and 13 Jbeta primers. Produced via immunoSEQ multiplex PCR; TCRdb's table is partial and in-frame only. The sample lists over 150,000 clones, around 72% occurring once. The sequence derives from a woman in her forties or fifties in good health and CMV-seropositive. The sequenced sample was PBMCs. V usage is TRBV5-6 and J usage is TRBJ2-2; D remains ambiguous. DNA of the CDR3: TGTGCCAGCCAACTGACACCGAACACCGGGGAGCTGTTTTTT. Protein: CASQLTPNTGELFF.